This T cell receptor beta chain was identified in a study of beta chain features in type 1 diabetes. Findings of the study overall: When cDNA is sequenced, cells with high TCR expression could be over-represented. Among patients with Type 1 diabetes, TCRB CDR3s were moderately but significantly shorter in every one of the four CD4+ subsets. A PCR bias possibly favoring shorter templates would apply equally to patients and controls.

Of note for this clone: Its matching antigen is unknown.

Losses at the gene ends were 0 bases for V and 0 bases for J; bases not matched to a gene: 8. Per the germline V gene, CDR1 is MNHEY and CDR2 is SMNVEV (reference sequence). This CDR3 is built from 19 residues. Investigators reverse transcribed all isolated RNA, so they sequenced expressed TCRB transcripts. Clones were sequenced by immunoSEQ multiplex PCR, and TCRdb holds only the in-frame ones, with some missing. The sample contains about 710,000 clones, about an eighth of which appear only once. Material: naive CD4+ T cells from blood. The TCR comes from a man younger than 35 with type 1 diabetes. The chain is built from TRBV27 and TRBJ2-1, with TRBD1 matching 10 bases. CDR3 loop: CASSLSGTGEGSSYNEQFF. The DNA for the CDR3 is TGTGCCAGCAGTTTATCGGGGACAGGGGAGGGGAGCTCCTACAATGAGCAGTTCTTC.